This TCR beta chain was observed in a study of shared clonotypes between healthy human individuals. Points from the study as a whole: Between four donors, naive CD4 clonotypes were shared at a level of roughly 5.5%.

Looked up from germline, CDR1 is SNHLY and CDR2 is FYNNEI. The CDR3 totals 15 residues. V lost 8 bases to trimming and J lost 3 bases; unmatched junction nucleotides: 7. Measured with immunoSEQ multiplex PCR; TCRdb has only the in-frame clones, and not every one. Of 640,000 or so clones in the sample, about two thirds were seen once. On this clone itself: What it binds is unknown.

This TCR was sampled from a woman in her twenties or thirties in good health. Material: memory CD4+ T cells sorted from blood. This sample's subset: CD45RA-negative fraction. The chain carries TRBV2 and TRBJ1-5; 10 bases are a match to TRBD1. CDR3 protein: CASGGTGDANQPQHF. CDR3 nucleotides: TGTGCCAGCGGGGGGACAGGGGACGCCAATCAGCCCCAGCATTTT.